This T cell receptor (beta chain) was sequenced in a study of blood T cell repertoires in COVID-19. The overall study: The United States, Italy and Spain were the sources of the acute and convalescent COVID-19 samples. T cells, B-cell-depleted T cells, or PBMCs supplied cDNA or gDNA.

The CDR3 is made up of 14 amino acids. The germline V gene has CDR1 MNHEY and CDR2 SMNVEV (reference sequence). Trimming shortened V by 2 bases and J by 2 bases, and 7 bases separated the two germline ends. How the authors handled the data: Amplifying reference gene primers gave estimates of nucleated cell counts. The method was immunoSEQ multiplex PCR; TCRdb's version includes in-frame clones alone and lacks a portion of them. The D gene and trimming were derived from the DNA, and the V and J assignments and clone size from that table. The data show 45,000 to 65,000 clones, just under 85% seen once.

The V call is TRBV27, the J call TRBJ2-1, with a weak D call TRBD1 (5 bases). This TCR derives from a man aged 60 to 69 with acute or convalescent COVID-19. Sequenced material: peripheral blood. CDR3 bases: TGTGCCAGCAGTTTACAGGGCACCTACAATGAGCAGTTCTTC. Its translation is CASSLQGTYNEQFF.